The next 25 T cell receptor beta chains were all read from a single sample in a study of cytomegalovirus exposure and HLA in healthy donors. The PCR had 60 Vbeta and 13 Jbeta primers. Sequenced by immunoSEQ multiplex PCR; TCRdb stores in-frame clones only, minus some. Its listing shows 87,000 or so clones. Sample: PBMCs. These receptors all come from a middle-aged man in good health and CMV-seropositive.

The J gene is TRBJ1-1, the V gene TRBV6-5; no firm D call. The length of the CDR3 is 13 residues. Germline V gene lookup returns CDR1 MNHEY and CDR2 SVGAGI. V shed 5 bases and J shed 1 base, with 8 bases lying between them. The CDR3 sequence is CASSATANTEAFF. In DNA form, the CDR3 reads TGTGCCAGCAGTGCAACAGCGAACACTGAAGCTTTCTTT.

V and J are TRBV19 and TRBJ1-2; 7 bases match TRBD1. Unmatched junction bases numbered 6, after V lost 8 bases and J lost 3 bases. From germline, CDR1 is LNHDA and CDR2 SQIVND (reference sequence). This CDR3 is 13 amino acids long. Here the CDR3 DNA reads TGTGCCAGTCGGACAGGCCAGCACTATGGCTACACCTTC. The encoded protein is CASRTGQHYGYTF.

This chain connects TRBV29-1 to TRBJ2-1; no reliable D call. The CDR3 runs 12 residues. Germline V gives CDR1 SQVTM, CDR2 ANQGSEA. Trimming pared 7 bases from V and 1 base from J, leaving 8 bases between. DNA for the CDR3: TGCAGCGCCCGGTCATCCTACAATGAGCAGTTCTTC. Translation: CSARSSYNEQFF.

The CDR3: CASSPSSGGYNEQFF. Here the CDR3 DNA reads TGTGCCAGCTCACCTTCTAGCGGGGGGTACAATGAGCAGTTCTTC. The chain couples TRBV18 to TRBJ2-1; 11 nucleotides agree with TRBD2. The CDR3 is 15 amino acids. Trimming cost V 3 bases and J 4 bases; bases outside gene matches: 2. CDR1 is KGHSH, CDR2 LQKENI, per germline. Drawing the rest from reference TRBV18 and TRBJ2-1, the complete variable domain is NAGVMQNPRHLVRRRGQEARLRCSPMKGHSHVYWYRQLPEEGLKFMVYLQKENIIDESGMPKERFSAEFPKEGPSILRIQQVVRGDSAAYFCASSPSSGGYNEQFFGPGTRLTVL.

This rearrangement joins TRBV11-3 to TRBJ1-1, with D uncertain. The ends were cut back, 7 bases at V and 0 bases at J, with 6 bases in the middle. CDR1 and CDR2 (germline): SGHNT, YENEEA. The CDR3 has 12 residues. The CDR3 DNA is TGTGCCAGCACGGGTCTGAACACTGAAGCTTTCTTT. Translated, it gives CASTGLNTEAFF. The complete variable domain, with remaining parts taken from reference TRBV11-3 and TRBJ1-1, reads EAGVVQSPRYKIIEKKQPVAFWCNPISGHNTLYWYLQNLGQGPELLIRYENEEAVDDSQLPKDRFSAERLKGVDSTLKIQPAELGDSAVYLCASTGLNTEAFFGQGTRLTVV.

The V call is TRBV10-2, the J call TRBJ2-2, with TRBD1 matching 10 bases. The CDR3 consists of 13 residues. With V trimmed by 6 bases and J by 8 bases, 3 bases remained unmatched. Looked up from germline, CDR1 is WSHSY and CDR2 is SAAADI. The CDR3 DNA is TGCGCCAGCAGGGGACAGGGGACGGGGGAGCTGTTTTTT. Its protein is CASRGQGTGELFF.

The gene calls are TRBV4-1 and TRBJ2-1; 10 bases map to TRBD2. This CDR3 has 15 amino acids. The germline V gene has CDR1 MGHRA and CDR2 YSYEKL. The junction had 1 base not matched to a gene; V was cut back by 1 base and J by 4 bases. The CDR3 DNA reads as TGCGCCAGCAGCCAAGGACTAGCGGGTTACAATGAGCAGTTCTTC. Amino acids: CASSQGLAGYNEQFF.

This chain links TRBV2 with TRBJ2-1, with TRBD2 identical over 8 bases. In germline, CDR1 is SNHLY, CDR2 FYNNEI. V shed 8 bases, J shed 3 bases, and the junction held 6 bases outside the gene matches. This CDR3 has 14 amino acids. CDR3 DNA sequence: TGTGCCAGCTTCCCTAGCGGGTTCTACAATGAGCAGTTCTTC. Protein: CASFPSGFYNEQFF.

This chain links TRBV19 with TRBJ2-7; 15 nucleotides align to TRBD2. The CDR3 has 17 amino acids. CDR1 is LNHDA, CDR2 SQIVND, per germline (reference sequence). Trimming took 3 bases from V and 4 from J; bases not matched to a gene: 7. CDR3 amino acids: CASSISGLAGGSYEQYF. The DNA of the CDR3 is TGTGCCAGTAGTATCTCGGGACTAGCGGGAGGTAGTTACGAGCAGTACTTC.

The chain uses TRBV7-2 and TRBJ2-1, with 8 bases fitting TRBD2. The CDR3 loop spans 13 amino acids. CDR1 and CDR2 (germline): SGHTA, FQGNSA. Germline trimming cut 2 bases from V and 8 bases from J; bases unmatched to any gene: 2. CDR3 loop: CASSLRGLDEQFF. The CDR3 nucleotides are TGTGCCAGCAGCTTACGGGGACTAGATGAGCAGTTCTTC.

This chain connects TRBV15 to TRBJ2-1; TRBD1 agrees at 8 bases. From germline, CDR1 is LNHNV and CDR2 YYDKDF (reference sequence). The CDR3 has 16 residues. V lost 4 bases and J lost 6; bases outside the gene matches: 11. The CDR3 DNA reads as TGTGCCACCAGCATACACCAGGGGGCTGGCGCCAATGAGCAGTTCTTC. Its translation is CATSIHQGAGANEQFF.

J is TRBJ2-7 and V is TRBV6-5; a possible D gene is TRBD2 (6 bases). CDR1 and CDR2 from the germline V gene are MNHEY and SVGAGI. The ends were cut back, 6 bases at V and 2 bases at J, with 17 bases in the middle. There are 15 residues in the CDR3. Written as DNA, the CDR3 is TGTGCCAGCAGACGAGAAGCGGGTCTAACCTACGAGCAGTACTTC. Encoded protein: CASRREAGLTYEQYF.

The CDR3 DNA follows: TGTGCCAGTAGTGTCAGGGGGCAGCAGCCCCAGCATTTT. Translated: CASSVRGQQPQHF. This sequence joins TRBV19 and TRBJ1-5, with 8 positions matching TRBD1. The CDR3 contains 13 residues. J lost 7 bases, V lost 5 bases, and 4 bases had no gene match. CDR1 is LNHDA, CDR2 SQIVND, per germline (reference sequence).

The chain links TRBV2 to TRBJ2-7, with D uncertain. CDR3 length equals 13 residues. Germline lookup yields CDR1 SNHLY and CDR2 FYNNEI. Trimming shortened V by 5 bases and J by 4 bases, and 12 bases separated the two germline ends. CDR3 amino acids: CASSPQHEYEQYF. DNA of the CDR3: TGTGCCAGCAGTCCCCAACACGAATACGAGCAGTACTTC.

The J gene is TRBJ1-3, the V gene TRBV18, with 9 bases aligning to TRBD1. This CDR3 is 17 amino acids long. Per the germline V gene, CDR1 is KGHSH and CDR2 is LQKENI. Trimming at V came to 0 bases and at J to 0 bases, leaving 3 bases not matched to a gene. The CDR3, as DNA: TGTGCCAGCTCACCACCGGGACAGGGATACTCTGGAAACACCATATATTTT. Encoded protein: CASSPPGQGYSGNTIYF.

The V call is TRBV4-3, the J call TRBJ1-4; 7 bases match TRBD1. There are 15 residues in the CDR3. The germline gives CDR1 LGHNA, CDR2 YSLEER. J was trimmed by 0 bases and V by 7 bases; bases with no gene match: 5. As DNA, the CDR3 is TGCGCCAGCACCAGTACAGGGGCAACTAATGAAAAACTGTTTTTT. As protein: CASTSTGATNEKLFF.

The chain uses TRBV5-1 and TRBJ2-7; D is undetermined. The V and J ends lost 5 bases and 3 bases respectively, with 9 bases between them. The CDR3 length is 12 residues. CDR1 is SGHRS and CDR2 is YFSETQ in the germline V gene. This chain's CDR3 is CASRSDNYEQYF. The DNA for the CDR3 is TGCGCCAGCAGATCCGACAACTACGAGCAGTACTTC. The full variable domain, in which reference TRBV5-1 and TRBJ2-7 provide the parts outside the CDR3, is KAGVTQTPRYLIKTRGQQVTLSCSPISGHRSVSWYQQTPGQGLQFLFEYFSETQRNKGNFPGRFSGRQFSNSRSEMNVSTLELGDSALYLCASRSDNYEQYFGPGTRLTVT.

This CDR3 is CASSLILEAFF. CDR3 sequence (DNA): TGTGCCAGCAGCTTAATCCTAGAAGCTTTCTTT. The chain couples TRBV7-2 to TRBJ1-1; D gene ambiguous. Per germline, CDR1 SGHTA and CDR2 FQGNSA. Trimming shortened V by 2 bases and J by 8 bases, and 6 bases separated the two germline ends. The length of the CDR3 is 11 residues.

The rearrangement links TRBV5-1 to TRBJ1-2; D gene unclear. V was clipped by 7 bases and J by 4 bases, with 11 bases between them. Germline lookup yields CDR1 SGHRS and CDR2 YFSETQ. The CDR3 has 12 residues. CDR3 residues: CASSPSGYGYTF. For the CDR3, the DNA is TGCGCCAGCTCCCCATCGGGCTATGGCTACACCTTC.

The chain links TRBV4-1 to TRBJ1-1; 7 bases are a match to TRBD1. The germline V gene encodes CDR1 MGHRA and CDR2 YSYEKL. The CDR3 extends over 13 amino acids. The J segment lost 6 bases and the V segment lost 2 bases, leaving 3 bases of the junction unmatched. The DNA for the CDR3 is TGCGCCAGCAGCCAACGGGACAGTTCTGAAGCTTTCTTT. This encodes CASSQRDSSEAFF.

This CDR3 reads CSAGDAGVSNEQFF. CDR3 coding DNA: TGCAGCGCTGGGGATGCGGGAGTCTCCAATGAGCAGTTCTTC. The rearrangement joins TRBV29-1 to TRBJ2-1; 7 bases are a match to TRBD2. The germline V gene has CDR1 SQVTM and CDR2 ANQGSEA. The CDR3 extends over 14 amino acids. The trim removed 7 bases at V and 6 bases at J, leaving 12 bases unmatched.

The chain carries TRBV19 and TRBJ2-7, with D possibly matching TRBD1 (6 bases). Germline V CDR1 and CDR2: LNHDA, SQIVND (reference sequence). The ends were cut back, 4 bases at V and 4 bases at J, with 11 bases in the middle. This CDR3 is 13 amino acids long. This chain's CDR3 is CASSRGQDYEQYV. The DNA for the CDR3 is TGTGCCAGTAGTAGGGGACAAGATTACGAGCAGTACGTC.

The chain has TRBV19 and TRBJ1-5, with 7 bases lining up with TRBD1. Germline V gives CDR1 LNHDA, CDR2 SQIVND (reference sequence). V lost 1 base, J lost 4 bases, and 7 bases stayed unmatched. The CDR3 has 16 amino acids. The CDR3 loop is CASSIATGTANQPQHF. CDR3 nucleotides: TGTGCCAGTAGTATAGCTACGGGGACAGCGAATCAGCCCCAGCATTTT.

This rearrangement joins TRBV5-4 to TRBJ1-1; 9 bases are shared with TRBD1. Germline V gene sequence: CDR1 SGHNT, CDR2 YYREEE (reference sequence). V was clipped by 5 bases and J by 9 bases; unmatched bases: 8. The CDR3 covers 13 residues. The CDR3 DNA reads TGTGCCAGCAGTATACAGGGGGCCCCTCAAGCTTTCTTT. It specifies CASSIQGAPQAFF. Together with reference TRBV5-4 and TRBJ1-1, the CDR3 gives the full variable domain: ETGVTQSPTHLIKTRGQQVTLRCSSQSGHNTVSWYQQALGQGPQFIFQYYREEENGRGNFPPRFSGLQFPNYSSELNVNALELDDSALYLCASSIQGAPQAFFGQGTRLTVV.

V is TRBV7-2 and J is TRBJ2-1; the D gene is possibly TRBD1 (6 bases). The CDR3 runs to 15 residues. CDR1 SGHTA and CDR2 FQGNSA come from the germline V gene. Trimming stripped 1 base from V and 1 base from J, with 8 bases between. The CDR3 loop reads CASSLVQGSYNEQFF. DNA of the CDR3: TGTGCCAGCAGCTTAGTACAGGGTTCCTACAATGAGCAGTTCTTC.